The entry that follows covers one T cell receptor beta chain sequence. Its antigen is still unknown. The germline gives CDR1 MRHNA, CDR2 SNTAGT. CDR3 length: 15 amino acids. V was clipped by 11 bases and J by 3 bases, with 22 bases between them. These data are taken from a study of cytomegalovirus exposure and HLA in healthy donors. Findings and limits, study-wide: By HLA locus, TCR association rates varied in a later analysis, with DRB1 showing the most and HLA-C the fewest.

The primer mix had 60 Vbeta and 13 Jbeta primers. Measured with immunoSEQ multiplex PCR; TCRdb has only the in-frame clones, and not every one. Of 40,000 to 45,000 clones in the sample, approximately 80% were seen once. The V and J genes are TRBV6-4 and TRBJ1-2; D not resolved. The sequence came from a young man in good health and CMV-seronegative. What was sequenced was PBMCs. This CDR3 is CAPPLAPPGDYGYTF. The DNA for the CDR3 is TGTGCCCCCCCCCTAGCTCCCCCTGGGGACTATGGCTACACCTTC.